The 26 T cell receptor beta chains listed next were all sequenced from one sample in a study of T cell responses to AZD1222 COVID-19 vaccine (dated by TCRdb to the early 2020s). The method was the immunoSEQ multiplex PCR assay. TCRdb took this table from immuneACCESS and kept in-frame rearrangements with V and J called. Such tables lack part of the clones; where checked against another copy, unresolved V genes explain under half of the gap, and the rest is unexplained. The sample yields 110,000 or so clones; around 87% were counted once. The ten largest clones take up roughly 5.2% of the sample. What the time point label conveys for this sample: baseline before first vaccination. Sequencing was performed on peripheral blood, taken on day 0 of AZD1222 vaccination. The origin of the receptors is an adult in good health.

The rearrangement joins TRBV6-5 to TRBJ2-1; 7 positions match TRBD2. CDR1 is MNHEY and CDR2 is SVGAGI in the germline V gene. J lost 6 bases, V lost 7 bases, and 9 bases had no gene match. The CDR3 loop spans 14 amino acids. For the CDR3, the DNA is TGTGCCAGCATATCCCAGCGGGATGGCAATGAGCAGTTCTTC. Its protein is CASISQRDGNEQFF.

The rearrangement uses TRBV7-9 and TRBJ1-1; the D gene is possibly TRBD1 (5 bases). The CDR3 has 17 residues. The ends were cut back, 5 bases at V and 5 bases at J, with 24 bases in the middle. Germline V gene data show CDR1 as SEHNR and CDR2 as FQNEAQ (reference sequence). The CDR3 DNA follows: TGTGCCAGCAGCCCGTTCGGGAAGAGGTTCGGGGGAACTGAAGCTTTCTTT. This sequence encodes CASSPFGKRFGGTEAFF.

The CDR3 coding sequence is TGTGCCAGCAGCTCCACGGACAGGGCCTATGAGCAGTTCTTC. It translates to CASSSTDRAYEQFF. This chain joins TRBV7-9 and TRBJ2-1; 8 bases map to TRBD1. The V and J ends lost 4 bases and 8 bases, in that order; junction bases with no gene match: 7. The CDR3 consists of 14 residues. The germline V gene encodes CDR1 SEHNR and CDR2 FQNEAQ (reference sequence).

This clone came up once. The chain joins TRBV18 to TRBJ2-2; D may be TRBD1 or TRBD2 (7 bases each). Looked up from germline, CDR1 is KGHSH and CDR2 is LQKENI. The V and J ends lost 0 bases and 6 bases respectively, with 17 bases between them. CDR3 length equals 17 residues. The CDR3 spells CASSPPSTGRVSGELFF. The CDR3 nucleotides are TGTGCCAGCTCACCACCTTCGACAGGGAGGGTTTCCGGGGAGCTGTTTTTT.

The chain uses TRBV20-1 and TRBJ2-5; TRBD2 matches at 7 bases. Germline CDR1 DFQATT, CDR2 SNEGSKA (reference sequence). V dropped 3 bases and J dropped 5; count of bases not matched to a gene: 0. This CDR3 contains 11 residues. CDR3 in DNA: TGCAGTGCTAGGGGGGGGGAGACCCAGTACTTC. Its translation: CSARGGETQYF.

The V gene is TRBV27, the J gene TRBJ1-1; the match to TRBD1 covers 9 bases. V trimming: 6 bases; J trimming: 1 base; junction bases outside the gene matches: 6. The germline gives CDR1 MNHEY, CDR2 SMNVEV (reference sequence). This CDR3 spans 15 amino acids. Here the CDR3 reads CASRPPGQGNTEAFF. In DNA, the CDR3 is TGTGCCAGCAGGCCACCGGGACAGGGGAACACTGAAGCTTTCTTT.

V gene TRBV28 combines with J gene TRBJ1-1, with D tentatively TRBD1 (5 bases). The CDR3 covers 12 residues. V shed 9 bases and J shed 4 bases, with 12 bases lying between them. CDR1 MDHEN and CDR2 SYDVKM come from the germline V gene. The CDR3 DNA sequence: TGTGCCAGTGGGTCCGGGACCACTGAAGCTTTCTTT. Translation: CASGSGTTEAFF.

V is TRBV5-1 and J is TRBJ2-7; D perhaps matches TRBD2 (5 bases). Germline V gene sequence: CDR1 SGHRS, CDR2 YFSETQ. The CDR3 is 15 amino acids. V shed 1 base and J shed 1 base, with 12 bases lying between them. The CDR3 DNA reads TGCGCCAGCAGCTTGAGTGTCGGGGTTTCCTACGAGCAGTACTTC. Protein product: CASSLSVGVSYEQYF.

The rearrangement links TRBV18 to TRBJ2-7, with 7 bases matching TRBD1. Looked up from germline, CDR1 is KGHSH and CDR2 is LQKENI. V trimming: 4 bases; J trimming: 5 bases; junction bases outside the gene matches: 11. The CDR3 has 15 residues. The CDR3 here is CASSQSRNRGHEQYF. CDR3 nucleotides: TGTGCCAGCTCACAAAGCCGCAACAGGGGTCACGAGCAGTACTTC.

The V gene is TRBV19, the J gene TRBJ2-2, with D possibly being TRBD1 or TRBD2 (6 bases each). The CDR3 contains 17 residues. V was shortened by 1 base and J by 0 bases, with 12 bases between the two germline ends. Germline loops: CDR1 LNHDA, CDR2 SQIVND (reference sequence). CDR3 sequence: CASSIGGAPSNTGELFF. As DNA, the CDR3 is TGTGCCAGTAGTATAGGGGGGGCGCCCTCGAACACCGGGGAGCTGTTTTTT.

This clone was observed a single time. The chain employs TRBV4-3 and TRBJ2-1; D is perhaps TRBD2 (5 bases). V gave up 3 bases and J gave up 4 bases, with 13 bases separating them. In germline, CDR1 is LGHNA, CDR2 YSLEER. This CDR3 has 15 amino acids. The CDR3 DNA sequence: TGCGCCAGCAGCCAGGGTCGGGGAGATTACAATGAGCAGTTCTTC. It specifies CASSQGRGDYNEQFF.

This clone occurred many times. J is TRBJ1-5 and V is TRBV7-2; 8 positions agree with TRBD1. Losses at the gene ends were 3 bases for V and 4 bases for J; bases not matched to a gene: 5. The CDR3 runs to 15 residues. Germline assignment: CDR1 SGHTA and CDR2 FQGNSA. CDR3 loop: CASSFAGGYNQPQHF. CDR3 DNA: TGTGCCAGCAGCTTTGCAGGGGGCTATAATCAGCCCCAGCATTTT.

CDR3 coding DNA: TGTGCCAGCAGCCAGGAGTGGGACAGCTCCTACGAGCAGTACTTC. This codes for CASSQEWDSSYEQYF. The gene calls are TRBV3-1 (or the pseudogene TRBV3-2) and TRBJ2-7; the match to TRBD1 covers 7 bases. There are 15 residues in the CDR3. Germline lookup yields CDR1 LGHDT and CDR2 YNNKEL (reference sequence). V lost 3 bases and J lost 0; bases outside the gene matches: 5.

V gene TRBV5-1 combines with J gene TRBJ2-5; 7 bases are a match to TRBD2. Germline assignment: CDR1 SGHRS and CDR2 YFSETQ. The V gene end was trimmed by 4 bases and the J gene end by 4 bases; junction bases not matched to a gene: 7. This CDR3 contains 14 residues. CDR3: CASSGSGVRETQYF. CDR3 DNA sequence: TGCGCCAGCAGCGGGAGCGGGGTAAGAGAGACCCAGTACTTC.

The chain has TRBV2 and TRBJ2-7, with D tentatively TRBD2 (6 bases). Trimming removed 6 bases from V and 5 bases from J, with 17 bases in between. Germline V gives CDR1 SNHLY, CDR2 FYNNEI. The length of the CDR3 is 14 residues. This CDR3 is CASSPGAFSHEQYF. The DNA for the CDR3 is TGTGCCAGCAGCCCGGGAGCTTTTAGCCACGAGCAGTACTTC.

V usage is TRBV3-1 (or the pseudogene TRBV3-2) and J usage is TRBJ1-2, with D tentatively TRBD1 (6 bases). The CDR3 contains 15 residues. V dropped 1 base and J dropped 4 bases, with 13 bases sitting between them. In germline, CDR1 is LGHDT, CDR2 YNNKEL (reference sequence). In nucleotides, the CDR3 is TGTGCCAGCAGCCAAGTGGTCAGGGGACTCTATGGCTACACCTTC. Encoded protein: CASSQVVRGLYGYTF.

The chain uses TRBV2 and TRBJ2-7, with 9 bases identical to TRBD1. The CDR3 totals 16 residues. Germline V gives CDR1 SNHLY, CDR2 FYNNEI. J was trimmed by 4 bases and V by 7 bases; bases with no gene match: 14. The CDR3 sequence is CASKLAGTGTSYEQYF. In DNA form, the CDR3 reads TGTGCCAGCAAGCTAGCCGGGACAGGGACATCGTACGAGCAGTACTTC.

V usage is TRBV19 and J usage is TRBJ2-4; no clear D gene. CDR1 is LNHDA, CDR2 SQIVND, per germline (reference sequence). This CDR3 comprises 14 residues. Trimming left V 7 bases short and J 1 base short, with 11 bases between. The CDR3 loop reads CASKDTIAKNIQYF. The CDR3 nucleotides are TGTGCCAGTAAAGACACCATTGCCAAAAACATTCAGTACTTC.

The chain carries TRBV5-1 and TRBJ2-7; 7 nucleotides agree with TRBD1. Germline CDR1 SGHRS, CDR2 YFSETQ. The CDR3 totals 16 residues. The V gene end was trimmed by 1 base and the J gene end by 2 bases; junction bases not matched to a gene: 9. CDR3 DNA sequence: TGCGCCAGCAGCTTGTTAGGGACAGAGGTACCCTACGAGCAGTACTTC. Its translation: CASSLLGTEVPYEQYF.

This clone was counted a single time. The chain couples TRBV19 to TRBJ2-2; TRBD1 is a possible D gene (6 bases). The germline V and J ends were trimmed by 1 base and 1 base, with 13 bases remaining between them. The V gene's germline CDR1 is LNHDA and CDR2 SQIVND (reference sequence). The length of the CDR3 is 17 residues. The CDR3 nucleotides read TGTGCCAGTAGTATAGGGCTGGGGGCGGTGAACACCGGGGAGCTGTTTTTT. This encodes CASSIGLGAVNTGELFF.

The count of this clone is one. The chain has TRBV27 and TRBJ1-1, with D unclear. CDR3 length: 15 amino acids. V was pared by 5 bases and J by 4 bases, with 17 bases between. Germline V gives CDR1 MNHEY, CDR2 SMNVEV (reference sequence). CDR3 nucleotide sequence: TGTGCCAGCAGTCAAGTCCGGGTGGTGGGCACTGAAGCTTTCTTT. Its protein product is CASSQVRVVGTEAFF.

The CDR3 nucleotides are TGTGCCAGCAGTGAAGCAGGGGGCGCGGGTGGCTACACCTTC. This gives the protein CASSEAGGAGGYTF. This rearrangement joins TRBV6-1 to TRBJ1-2, with 7 bases fitting TRBD1. The germline V gene has CDR1 MNHNS and CDR2 SASEGT. This CDR3 has 14 amino acids. Trimming at V came to 0 bases and at J to 7 bases, leaving 5 bases not matched to a gene.

The chain couples TRBV10-3 to TRBJ1-1; 8 nucleotides match TRBD1. The CDR3 has 14 amino acids. V lost 7 bases, J lost 7 bases, and 11 bases stayed unmatched. The germline gives CDR1 ENHRY, CDR2 SYGVKD. The CDR3 sequence is CAINSGGRGGEAFF. CDR3 DNA sequence: TGTGCCATCAACTCAGGGGGCCGGGGAGGTGAAGCTTTCTTT.

The gene calls are TRBV7-2 and TRBJ2-7, with 14 positions matching TRBD2. With 5 bases clipped from V and 6 bases from J, the junction kept 15 bases outside the gene matches. Germline loops: CDR1 SGHTA, CDR2 FQGNSA. CDR3 length: 18 residues. DNA for the CDR3: TGTGCCAGCAGCCTGACTAGCGGGGGGGCGAAAGGGAACGGCGAGCAGTACTTC. Translated, it gives CASSLTSGGAKGNGEQYF.

This chain links TRBV5-4 with TRBJ1-1, with a weak D call TRBD1 (6 bases). CDR3 length: 15 amino acids. V was shortened by 0 bases and J by 0 bases, with 9 bases between the two germline ends. Germline V gives CDR1 SGHNT, CDR2 YYREEE (reference sequence). The CDR3 sequence: CASSLVGQMNTEAFF. The CDR3 DNA follows: TGTGCCAGCAGCTTGGTAGGACAGATGAACACTGAAGCTTTCTTT.

V usage is TRBV7-8 and J usage is TRBJ1-4; D remains ambiguous. CDR3 length equals 15 residues. Germline CDR1 is SGHVS and CDR2 is FQNEAQ. V lost 3 bases, J lost 7 bases, and 15 bases lay in between. The CDR3 region is CASSFGGVAGEKLFF. The DNA for the CDR3 is TGTGCCAGCAGCTTCGGTGGGGTGGCCGGTGAAAAACTGTTTTTT.